Included here is one TCR beta chain sequence, with context. Its specificity is unknown. The data are from a study of CD8 T cells in ankylosing spondylitis. Study-wide points: Significant enrichment of disease-linked clones was reported in matched ankylosing spondylitis synovial fluid. Eight highly homologous variants formed a TCR beta motif that appeared characteristic of ankylosing spondylitis blood.

V lost 5 bases and J lost 2; bases outside the gene matches: 6. The germline V gene encodes CDR1 SGHRS and CDR2 YFSETQ. The CDR3 totals 14 residues. TCRdb passed the 5' RACE reads through MiXCR, listing each CDR3 protein once. The sample lists roughly 240,000 distinct CDR3 sequences; roughly 8.2% were seen once. The receptor's source is a female donor with ankylosing spondylitis or in good health (not recorded which). The sequenced sample was blood, either unsorted or a sorted T cell fraction (not recorded which). The V call is TRBV5-1, the J call TRBJ2-5; the match to TRBD1 covers 7 bases. The CDR3: CASSHGQDQETQYF. Written as DNA, the CDR3 is TGCGCCAGCAGTCACGGACAGGATCAAGAGACCCAGTACTTC.